A selection of T cell receptor beta chains follows, all from one sample in a study of T cell responses to AZD1222 COVID-19 vaccine. Clones were sequenced by immunoSEQ multiplex PCR, and TCRdb holds only the in-frame ones, with some missing. Altogether 75,000 to 100,000 clones are present, roughly 90% being singletons, with the ten largest covering roughly 2.7%. Sequencing was performed on peripheral blood, taken on day 0 of AZD1222 vaccination. These receptors originate from an adult in good health. Each CDR3 is given with its conserved first and last residue. A D gene is named only where the DNA matches it firmly. The size of a clone is reported for some rows only, either as once, few or many, or as a class for expanded clones.

j_call,d_call,clone_size,v_call,cdr3_nt,cdr3_aa
TRBJ2-1,-,-,TRBV5-1,TGCGCCAGCAGCTTGGTATACAATGAGCAGTTCTTC,CASSLVYNEQFF
TRBJ1-1,TRBD1,-,TRBV19,TGTGCCAGTAGGACGGGACAGAGGGCTTTCTTT,CASRTGQRAFF
TRBJ2-7,-,-,TRBV11-2,TGTGCCAGCAGCTTAGTAGAGAGACAGCAGTACTTC,CASSLVERQQYF
TRBJ2-2,TRBD2,-,TRBV7-6,TGTGCCAGCAGCTTAGATGTCCCGGGGGGAAACACCGGGGAGCTGTTTTTT,CASSLDVPGGNTGELFF
TRBJ2-2,-,few,TRBV7-8,TGTGCCAGCAGCTTAGGACACCTTAACACCGGGGAGCTGTTTTTT,CASSLGHLNTGELFF
TRBJ1-1,-,-,TRBV7-2,TGTGCCAGCAGGACAGGTGCAAACACTGAAGCTTTCTTT,CASRTGANTEAFF
TRBJ2-7,-,-,TRBV10-1,TGCGCCAGCATCCCGGGCCGAGTCTACGAGCAGTACTTC,CASIPGRVYEQYF
TRBJ1-1,-,-,TRBV7-9,TGTGCCAGCAGCTTATCTCGACACACTGAAGCTTTCTTT,CASSLSRHTEAFF
TRBJ1-5,-,-,TRBV7-9,TGTGCCAGCAGCCCGGACAGCAATCAGCCCCAGCATTTT,CASSPDSNQPQHF
TRBJ2-3,TRBD1,-,TRBV27,TGTGCCAGCAGTTTTAATGCCGGGACAGACACAGATACGCAGTATTTT,CASSFNAGTDTDTQYF
TRBJ2-1,-,-,TRBV11-2,TGTGCCAGCAGCTTAGACTTGGACAGCTCCTACAATGAGCAGTTCTTC,CASSLDLDSSYNEQFF
TRBJ1-1,-,once,TRBV5-1,TGCGCCAGCAGACCCAGACAGGACCGCACTGAAGCTTTCTTT,CASRPRQDRTEAFF
TRBJ2-7,TRBD2,once,TRBV2,TGTGCCAGCAGTGAACTAGCGGGAGGTAAGATCTTC,CASSELAGGKIF
TRBJ2-7,TRBD1,-,TRBV28,TGTGCCAGCAGGCGGGCGACAGGGGACTCCTACGAGCAGTACTTC,CASRRATGDSYEQYF
TRBJ1-6,-,-,TRBV28,TGTGCCAGCAGTCCTACAGGGAGTGGCTCACCCCTCCACTTT,CASSPTGSGSPLHF
TRBJ2-1,-,-,TRBV7-2,TGTGCCAGCAGCTTCAGCGGAGCCTACAATGAGCAGTTCTTC,CASSFSGAYNEQFF
TRBJ1-4,-,-,TRBV28,TGTGCCAGCAGTTTTTTGGGGGGCGGTTTTGAAAAACTGTTTTTT,CASSFLGGGFEKLFF
TRBJ2-1,TRBD1,-,TRBV2,TGTGCCAGCAGGCCTGACAGGGGGCGAGGTGAGCAGTTCTTC,CASRPDRGRGEQFF
TRBJ2-7,-,-,TRBV5-6,TGTGCCAGCAGCTTGGAGGGACGGTCCTACGAGCAGTACTTC,CASSLEGRSYEQYF
TRBJ2-1,TRBD1,-,TRBV14,TGTGCCAGCAGCCCAGACAGGGGTAGGGGCAATGAGCAGTTCTTC,CASSPDRGRGNEQFF
TRBJ2-7,-,-,TRBV23-1,TGCGCCAGCAGTCCGTTGGACAGGGGTGTAATAGCGGGAGCAGGCCGATCCTACGAGCAGTACTTC,CASSPLDRGVIAGAGRSYEQYF
TRBJ1-5,-,-,TRBV28,TGTGCCAGCAGTTTAATAGGGCAGGGAAACTCCCAGCATTTT,CASSLIGQGNSQHF
TRBJ2-1,TRBD2,-,TRBV13,TGTGCCAGCAGCTTAGAGAATATGTATTGGACTAGCGGGATAAATTTCTCCTACAATGAGCAGTTCTTC,CASSLENMYWTSGINFSYNEQFF
TRBJ2-2,-,-,TRBV4-3,TGCGCCAGCAGCCAAGATAACGGGAACACCGGGGAGCTGTTTTTT,CASSQDNGNTGELFF
TRBJ2-1,TRBD2,-,TRBV5-1,TGCGCCAGCAGCTCCACTAGCGGGCGAACCGGGCAGTTCTTC,CASSSTSGRTGQFF
TRBJ1-3,TRBD1,-,TRBV28,TGTGCCAGCAGTCCAGGGGGGACTGGAAACACCATATATTTT,CASSPGGTGNTIYF
TRBJ1-1,TRBD1,-,TRBV5-1,TGCGCCAGCAGCTGGGGGACAGCGAACACTGAAGCTTTCTTT,CASSWGTANTEAFF
TRBJ1-2,-,-,TRBV30,TGTGCCTGGAGTACAACGGGGCGGTTGGGCTATGGCTACACCTTC,CAWSTTGRLGYGYTF
TRBJ2-1,TRBD2,-,TRBV11-3,TGTGCCAGCAGCTTAGGGCCTAGCGGGAGGTCAACGGGGTCCTACAATGAGCAGTTCTTC,CASSLGPSGRSTGSYNEQFF
TRBJ2-7,TRBD2,-,TRBV28,TGTGCCAGCAGTGGGGGGACTAGCGGAGGGGCGAGCTTC,CASSGGTSGGASF
TRBJ2-1,-,once,TRBV11-2,TGTGCCAGCAGCCCAGGGACTGAGCAGTTCTTC,CASSPGTEQFF
TRBJ2-3,TRBD2,once,TRBV5-8,TGTGCCAGCAGCTTCGCGGCGGGAGCGGGAGGTGTAGATACGCAGTATTTT,CASSFAAGAGGVDTQYF
TRBJ1-2,-,-,TRBV3-1/TRBV3-2,TGTGCCAGCAGCTTCGGTTTCCCCGAAGGCTACACCTTC,CASSFGFPEGYTF
TRBJ1-4,-,once,TRBV7-9,TGTGCCAGCAGCAAACCGACTGGGGATAATGAAAAACTGTTTTTT,CASSKPTGDNEKLFF
TRBJ2-1,-,once,TRBV30,TGTGCCTGGAGATCGATAAGCCACGCTTACAATGAGCAGTTCTTC,CAWRSISHAYNEQFF
TRBJ2-2,TRBD2,-,TRBV2,TGTGCCAGCAGTAAACTAGCGAGGTCGACCACCGGGGAGCTGTTTTTT,CASSKLARSTTGELFF
TRBJ1-1,TRBD1,-,TRBV19,TGTGCCAGTAAGAGAACAGGGGGCTCAGGCACTGAAGCTTTCTTT,CASKRTGGSGTEAFF
TRBJ1-1,-,-,TRBV5-4,TGTGCCAGCAGCTTGGGGGGTTTCTCAACTGAAGCTTTCTTT,CASSLGGFSTEAFF
TRBJ2-6,TRBD1,-,TRBV30,TGTGCCTGGAGGACAGGGGCTGGGGCCAACGTCCTGACTTTC,CAWRTGAGANVLTF
TRBJ1-3,-,-,TRBV3-1/TRBV3-2,TGTGCCAGCAGCCAAGGGGGATCTGGAAACACCATATATTTT,CASSQGGSGNTIYF
TRBJ2-7,-,-,TRBV24-1,TGTGCCACCAGTGATCCAGCCGTATCTCAATACGAGCAGTACTTC,CATSDPAVSQYEQYF
TRBJ1-4,-,-,TRBV3-1/TRBV3-2,TGTGCCAGCAGTTCATCTATAATAGGGACAACAAAACTGTTTTTT,CASSSSIIGTTKLFF
TRBJ2-1,-,-,TRBV7-9,TGTGCCAGCAGCTTAGCACACGACTACAATGAGCAGTTCTTC,CASSLAHDYNEQFF
TRBJ1-5,-,-,TRBV19,TGTGCCAGTAGTATAGCTGACGGCCAGCCCCAGCATTTT,CASSIADGQPQHF